This T cell receptor (beta chain) is drawn from a study of blood T cell repertoires in COVID-19. As for the study in general: COVID-19 samples collected from the United States, Italy and Spain covered acute and convalescent phases.

Here immunoSEQ multiplex PCR was the method, and the copy in TCRdb shows in-frame clones only, minus some. The profile shows under 50,000 clones, 69% of them singletons. The germline V and J ends were trimmed by 0 bases and 7 bases, with 9 bases remaining between them. From germline, CDR1 is MGHRA and CDR2 YSYEKL. CDR3 length: 14 amino acids. The chain is built from TRBV4-1 and TRBJ1-4; unclear D gene. The receptor was isolated from a man older than 75 with acute or convalescent COVID-19. What was sequenced was peripheral blood. CDR3 DNA: TGCGCCAGCAGCCAAGATAACAGTCCTGAAAAACTGTTTTTT. Amino acids: CASSQDNSPEKLFF.